The 10 T cell receptor beta chains below all came from one sample that was sequenced in a study of T cell responses to AZD1222 COVID-19 vaccine. Generated by immunoSEQ multiplex PCR, the TCRdb table keeps only in-frame clones and is missing some. The repertoire holds around 140,000 clones, with roughly nine tenths as singletons. This sample comprised peripheral blood, obtained 28 days after the second AZD1222 dose. Receptors originate from an adult who received the AZD1222 COVID-19 vaccine.

CDR3 amino acids: CASSKDRGGSNEKLFF. The DNA for the CDR3 is TGTGCCAGCAGCAAGGACAGGGGGGGTTCTAATGAAAAACTGTTTTTT. This chain uses TRBV5-5 with TRBJ1-4, with 10 nucleotides matching TRBD1. The CDR3 is 16 residues long. The V and J ends lost 4 bases and 3 bases, in that order; junction bases with no gene match: 6. The germline CDR1 and CDR2 sequences are SGHKS and YYEKEE (reference sequence).

The rearrangement joins TRBV24-1 to TRBJ2-2; D is possibly TRBD2 (5 bases). Trimming removed 5 bases from V and 3 bases from J, with 24 bases in between. The germline CDR1 and CDR2 sequences are KGHDR and SFDVKD. The CDR3 length is 19 residues. In DNA form, the CDR3 reads TGTGCCACCAGTGGCTTCGCCCTGGGGATACCGAGGGACACCGGGGAGCTGTTTTTT. It codes for CATSGFALGIPRDTGELFF.

DNA for the CDR3: TGTGCCAGCAGCCCCGAGGAGCAGTTCTTC. This codes for CASSPEEQFF. V and J are TRBV7-9 and TRBJ2-1; no definite D call. In germline, CDR1 is SEHNR, CDR2 FQNEAQ (reference sequence). The CDR3 is 10 amino acids. Trimming removed 5 bases from V and 10 bases from J, with 6 bases in between.

A note on this clone: The junction departs from the called germline gene at one end, perhaps through a read error. The chain couples TRBV7-7 to TRBJ1-3; D is unclear. Germline V gives CDR1 SSHAT, CDR2 FNYEAQ (reference sequence). This CDR3 is 13 amino acids long. CDR3 residues: CASSLYSGNTIYF. CDR3 bases: TGTGCTAGCAGCCTCTATTCTGGAAACACCATATATTTT.

The chain links TRBV27 to TRBJ2-7; TRBD1 matches 9 bases. CDR1 is MNHEY, CDR2 SMNVEV, per germline (reference sequence). This CDR3 contains 16 residues. After removal of 4 bases from V and 5 bases from J, the junction contained 12 bases not matched to a gene. The CDR3 region has the DNA TGTGCCAGCAGTTGGACTTCCCGGGACAGGGACCACGAGCAGTACTTC. It translates to CASSWTSRDRDHEQYF.

J is TRBJ2-1 and V is TRBV2, with 8 positions matching TRBD2. This CDR3 region has 15 residues. The junction had 7 bases not matched to a gene; V was cut back by 6 bases and J by 3 bases. Germline CDR1 SNHLY, CDR2 FYNNEI. The CDR3, as DNA: TGTGCCAGCAGGCCCGGGGGGGGTTTCTACAATGAGCAGTTCTTC. The encoded protein is CASRPGGGFYNEQFF.

The chain recombines TRBV27 with TRBJ1-5; no clear D. CDR3 length: 13 residues. The germline CDR1 and CDR2 sequences are MNHEY and SMNVEV (reference sequence). V dropped 5 bases and J dropped 5 bases, with 10 bases sitting between them. The DNA for the CDR3 is TGTGCCAGCAGTGTAGTTTTCGATCAGCCCCAGCATTTT. As protein: CASSVVFDQPQHF.

V gene TRBV19 combines with J gene TRBJ1-4, with 10 nucleotides matching TRBD1. Germline-derived CDR1 and CDR2 are LNHDA and SQIVND (reference sequence). The ends lost 3 bases at V and 8 bases at J; junction bases unmatched: 6. The CDR3 has 15 residues. The CDR3 region is CASSIVGDRGEKLFF. The DNA for the CDR3 is TGTGCCAGTAGTATTGTGGGGGACAGGGGCGAAAAACTGTTTTTT.

The rearrangement uses TRBV5-1 and TRBJ1-1; D is uncertain. V dropped 4 bases and J dropped 5 bases, with 18 bases sitting between them. Germline V gives CDR1 SGHRS, CDR2 YFSETQ. The CDR3 is 15 residues long. For the CDR3, the DNA is TGCGCCAGCAGCAGGCAATACAACTTGGGGACTGAAGCTTTCTTT. Its translation is CASSRQYNLGTEAFF.

The CDR3 sequence: CATSKGSGPSNQPQHF. DNA for the CDR3: TGTGCCACCAGCAAGGGTTCGGGGCCTAGCAATCAGCCCCAGCATTTT. The V call is TRBV15, the J call TRBJ1-5; D may be TRBD1 (5 bases). This CDR3 region has 16 residues. The germline V gene encodes CDR1 LNHNV and CDR2 YYDKDF (reference sequence). V was pared by 4 bases and J by 0 bases, with 13 bases between.